These T cell receptor beta chains were read from a single sample in a study of T cell repertoires in cytomegalovirus infection. MiXCR, run by TCRdb on the reads, gives a single entry per CDR3 protein. In the table there are fewer than 1,000,000 distinct CDR3 sequences, 31% of which are singletons. These TCRs' antigens remain unknown. The material sequenced was cultured CD8+ T cells from PBMCs, taken from culture after CMV antigen stimulation. These receptors were obtained from a human donor in good health (CMV status not recorded). Some clones in this sample may be carry-over from other donors' samples. CDR3s include the opening cysteine and the closing phenylalanine or tryptophan. The D gene is left open where the match is weak. Size values are once, few and many counts, or a class for expanded clones, and some rows have none.

clone_size d_call j_call v_call cdr3_nt cdr3_aa
few TRBD1 TRBJ2-1 TRBV24-1 TGTGCCACCAGTGATTACCTCGGGGGGACAGGGGAGCATTGGGATGAGCAGTTCTTC CATSDYLGGTGEHWDEQFF
. . TRBJ1-4 TRBV19 TGTGCCAGTTCTGGACAGCCATTTAATGAAAAACTGTTTTTT CASSGQPFNEKLFF
many . TRBJ2-3 TRBV12-3/TRBV12-4 TGTGCCAGCCTCCCACGCGGCAGCCCTTTGCCCACAGATACGCAGTATTTT CASLPRGSPLPTDTQYF
few . TRBJ2-1 TRBV15 TGTGCCACCAGCGATCTTGAAGGGTTTACCTCCTACAATGAGCAGTTCTTC CATSDLEGFTSYNEQFF
. TRBD1 TRBJ1-2 TRBV29-1 TGCAGCGTCTCGCCGGGACAGAACTATGGCTACACCTTC CSVSPGQNYGYTF
once TRBD2 TRBJ2-1 TRBV27 TGTGCCAGCAGTTTCCCTAGCGGGGGATCTTACAATGAGCAGTTCTTC CASSFPSGGSYNEQFF
. . TRBJ2-2 TRBV27 TGTGCCAGCAGTTTAGGCCCGCCCGAGGGAGGCGGGGAGCTGTTTTTT CASSLGPPEGGGELFF
once TRBD2 TRBJ2-1 TRBV12-3/TRBV12-4 TGTGCCAGCGGGTTCGGGGGGTACGATGAGCAGTTCTTC CASGFGGYDEQFF
few TRBD1 TRBJ1-1 TRBV6-5 TGTGCCAGCAGTTACTCGGACAGGTCCACTGAAGCTTTCTTT CASSYSDRSTEAFF
few . TRBJ2-1 TRBV5-4 TGTGCCAGCAGCTCCCTCTCTTACAGGAGCTCCTACAATGAGCAGTTCTTC CASSSLSYRSSYNEQFF
many . TRBJ2-2 TRBV19 TGTGCCAGTAGTATTACAGGGATCACCGGGGAGCTGTTTTTT CASSITGITGELFF
. . TRBJ1-1 TRBV9 TGTGCCAGCAGCGTCCCTAGGTCAGGAGTCGGAACCCGCGAAGCTTTCTTT CASSVPRSGVGTREAFF
. . TRBJ1-5 TRBV2 TGTGCCAGCAGTGAAGAGGAGATATATCCCCAGCATTTT CASSEEEIYPQHF
. TRBD1 TRBJ1-4 TRBV27 TGTGCCAGCAGTTCAGACAGGGGCCCGACTGCAACTAATGAAAAACTGTTTTTT CASSSDRGPTATNEKLFF
few . TRBJ1-6 TRBV4-1 TGCGCCAGCAGCCAAGAACTGGGGGCTTATAATTCACCCCTCCACTTT CASSQELGAYNSPLHF
. TRBD1 TRBJ1-4 TRBV5-4 TGTGCCAGCACCGGGGACAGCCCAACTAATGAAAAACTGTTTTTT CASTGDSPTNEKLFF
. TRBD1 TRBJ2-1 TRBV7-2 TGTGCCAGCAGCGCCGCTGACAGGGTATACAATGAGCAGTTCTTC CASSAADRVYNEQFF
few . TRBJ2-6 TRBV12-3/TRBV12-4 TGTGCCAGCAGTCTGATCTTCAACGTCCTGACTTTC CASSLIFNVLTF
. . TRBJ2-5 TRBV20-1 TGCAGTGCTAGAGATAGCAGGGGAACGGAGACCCAGTACTTC CSARDSRGTETQYF
few TRBD1 TRBJ1-2 TRBV27 TGTGCCAGCAGGTTGACAGGGGACAACTATGGCTACACCTTC CASRLTGDNYGYTF
few . TRBJ2-1 TRBV5-4 TGTGCCAGCAGCTTCAGTGTCGGAGGGAATGAGCAGTTCTTC CASSFSVGGNEQFF
. . TRBJ2-7 TRBV2 TGTGCCAGCAGTGAAGCCCCTACCCCGCGCTACGAGCAGTACTTC CASSEAPTPRYEQYF
once . TRBJ1-1 TRBV9 TGTGCCAGCAGCGTAGTCACGGGGTATAGTGAAGCTTTCTTT CASSVVTGYSEAFF
. TRBD2 TRBJ2-1 TRBV7-6 TGTGCCAGCAGCTTCAGAAGCGGGGGCTCCTACAATGAGCAGTTCTTC CASSFRSGGSYNEQFF
few TRBD1 TRBJ1-6 TRBV5-6 TGTGCCAGCAGCGGGACAGGGGGCGGTTCACCCCTCCACTTT CASSGTGGGSPLHF
. . TRBJ2-2 TRBV11-2 TGTGCCAGCAGCTTAGATGGCGGTAGCGGAGTCACCGGGGAGCTGTTTTTT CASSLDGGSGVTGELFF
. . TRBJ2-3 TRBV4-1 TGCGCCAGCAGCCAGACATCTGGGGGACCCTCCTTTCGGGATACGCAGTATTTT CASSQTSGGPSFRDTQYF
. . TRBJ1-2 TRBV12-3/TRBV12-4 TGTGCCAGCAGAGCCGACATGGTGGGTGGCTACACCTTC CASRADMVGGYTF
. . TRBJ2-1 TRBV6-5 TGTGCCAGCAGTTACCCGGCGGGTGTGGAGCAGTTCTTC CASSYPAGVEQFF
. . TRBJ1-2 TRBV5-1 TGCGCCAGCAGCCCTGGAGGAGGGAACACGGCCGGCTACACCTTC CASSPGGGNTAGYTF
. . TRBJ1-1 TRBV6-5 TGTGCCAGCAGGTCTGACAGTTACATGAACACTGAAGCTTTCTTT CASRSDSYMNTEAFF
many TRBD1 TRBJ1-6 TRBV7-9 TGTGCCAGCGCAGCATCCACAGGGGTGAGAAATTCACCCCTCCACTTT CASAASTGVRNSPLHF
many . TRBJ1-6 TRBV7-6 TGTGCCAGCAGCCCCGAGGCGGTTTCACCCCTCCACTTT CASSPEAVSPLHF